This T cell receptor beta chain was captured by sequencing in a study of blood T cell repertoires in COVID-19. Cohort 3 donors were reported recovered after two negative PCRs, clearance, or symptom resolution. Assay used: immunoSEQ multiplex PCR; TCRdb lists only in-frame clones, some missing. The sample records under 350,000 clones, about nine tenths being singletons. The receptor comes from a man aged 30 to 45 who had recovered from COVID-19. Sequencing was carried out using PBMCs or T cells enriched from blood (not recorded which).

CDR3 nucleotides: TGTGCCAGTAGTATCTCTGGCCCCGAGACCCAGTACTTC. It specifies CASSISGPETQYF. V is TRBV19 and J is TRBJ2-5; D ambiguous. The V gene lost 3 bases and the J gene lost 5 bases, with 10 bases spanning the gap. This CDR3 comprises 13 residues. The germline gives CDR1 LNHDA, CDR2 SQIVND (reference sequence).